This T cell receptor (beta chain) was identified during a study of T cells in localized non-small cell lung cancer. General study results and limits: A higher density of T cells in blood coincided with extended overall survival. Uninvolved adjacent lung showed the highest T cell clonality, exceeding tumor.

The CDR3 length is 16 residues. J lost 2 bases, V lost 4 bases, and 3 bases had no gene match. Germline V lookup: CDR1 MNHNS, CDR2 SASEGT. Method: immunoSEQ multiplex PCR; TCRdb's copy keeps in-frame clones and lacks some. There are roughly 25,000 clones in the sample; roughly 90% occur only once, and 2.5% to 3% lies in the top ten. This clone was counted a single time. The target antigen is unknown. The source of this sequence is a woman aged 35-75 years with stage I lung adenocarcinoma. The sample in question was peripheral blood, obtained before any cancer treatment. The gene calls are TRBV6-1 and TRBJ2-1; TRBD2 agrees at 12 bases. The CDR3 here is CASSGRTSGTYNEQFF. In DNA, the CDR3 is TGTGCCAGCAGTGGCCGGACTAGCGGGACCTACAATGAGCAGTTCTTC.